This T cell receptor (beta chain) appears in the sequencing data of a study of glioma-infiltrating T cells after dendritic cell vaccination. About the research overall: Glioblastoma patients came from Phase I and II dendritic cell vaccination trials. Three intradermal dendritic cell vaccine injections were given every two weeks. Autologous tumor lysate-pulsed dendritic cell vaccination was given between the early 2000s and the early 2010s.

The method was immunoSEQ multiplex PCR; TCRdb's version includes in-frame clones alone and lacks a portion of them. The sample consists of around 37,000 clones, approximately 84% of them appearing once. This CDR3 region has 15 residues. Trimming at V came to 4 bases and at J to 6 bases, leaving 9 bases not matched to a gene. Germline values: CDR1 SGHVS, CDR2 FQNEAQ. This receptor was identified in a human donor with glioblastoma. This chain uses TRBV7-8 with TRBJ2-7, with TRBD1 matching 10 bases. The source was blood, collected before dendritic cell vaccination. CDR3 amino acids: CASSSAGTGDREQYF. The CDR3 region has the DNA TGTGCCAGCAGCTCGGCGGGGACAGGGGACCGCGAGCAGTACTTC.